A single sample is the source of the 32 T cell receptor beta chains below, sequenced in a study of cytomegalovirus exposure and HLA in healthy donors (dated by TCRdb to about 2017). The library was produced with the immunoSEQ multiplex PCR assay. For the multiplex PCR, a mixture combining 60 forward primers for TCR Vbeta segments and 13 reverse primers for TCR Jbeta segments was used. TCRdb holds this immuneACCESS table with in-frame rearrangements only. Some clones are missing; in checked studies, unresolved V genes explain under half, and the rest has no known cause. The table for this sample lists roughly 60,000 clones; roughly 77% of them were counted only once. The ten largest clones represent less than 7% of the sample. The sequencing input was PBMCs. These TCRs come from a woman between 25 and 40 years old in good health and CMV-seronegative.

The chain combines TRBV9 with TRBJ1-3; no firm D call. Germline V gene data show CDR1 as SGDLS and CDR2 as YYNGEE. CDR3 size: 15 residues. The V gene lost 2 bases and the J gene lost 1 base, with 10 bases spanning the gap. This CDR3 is CASSVSGGSGNTIYF. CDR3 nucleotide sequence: TGTGCCAGCAGCGTGAGTGGCGGATCTGGAAACACCATATATTTT. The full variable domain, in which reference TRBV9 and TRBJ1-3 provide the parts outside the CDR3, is DSGVTQTPKHLITATGQRVTLRCSPRSGDLSVYWYQQSLDQGLQFLIQYYNGEERAKGNILERFSAQQFPDLHSELNLSSLELGDSALYFCASSVSGGSGNTIYFGEGSWLTVV.

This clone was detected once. The CDR3 protein is CASSYALAGGEQFF. The CDR3 coding sequence is TGTGCCAGCAGTTACGCGCTAGCGGGAGGGGAGCAGTTCTTC. The genes are TRBV6-5 and TRBJ2-1, with TRBD2 matching over 12 bases. Germline V CDR1 and CDR2: MNHEY, SVGAGI. Trimming removed 2 bases from V and 10 bases from J; junction bases left unmatched: 3. The CDR3 length is 14 residues.

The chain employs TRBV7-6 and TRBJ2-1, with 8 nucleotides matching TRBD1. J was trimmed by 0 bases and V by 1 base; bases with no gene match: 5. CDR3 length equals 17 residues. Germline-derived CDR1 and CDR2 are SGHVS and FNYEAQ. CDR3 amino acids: CASSLGTGTHSYNEQFF. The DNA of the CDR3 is TGTGCCAGCAGCTTAGGGACAGGGACTCACTCCTACAATGAGCAGTTCTTC.

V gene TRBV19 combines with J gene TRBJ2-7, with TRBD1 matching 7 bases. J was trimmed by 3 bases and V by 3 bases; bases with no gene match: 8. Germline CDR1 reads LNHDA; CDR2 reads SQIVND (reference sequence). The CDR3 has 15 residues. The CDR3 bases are TGTGCCAGTAGTATCAAAGGGACAGCGGACTACGAGCAGTACTTC. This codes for CASSIKGTADYEQYF.

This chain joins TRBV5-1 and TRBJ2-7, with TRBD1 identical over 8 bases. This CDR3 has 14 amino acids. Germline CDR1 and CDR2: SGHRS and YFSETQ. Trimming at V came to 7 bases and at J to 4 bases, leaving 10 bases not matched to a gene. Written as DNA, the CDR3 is TGCGCCAGCGGGCCCGGGACAGGTACATACGAGCAGTACTTC. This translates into CASGPGTGTYEQYF.

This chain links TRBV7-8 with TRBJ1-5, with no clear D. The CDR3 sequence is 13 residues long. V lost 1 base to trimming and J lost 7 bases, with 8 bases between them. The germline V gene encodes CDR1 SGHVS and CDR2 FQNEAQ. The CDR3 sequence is CASSLGSGQPQHF. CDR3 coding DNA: TGTGCCAGCAGCTTAGGGAGTGGACAGCCCCAGCATTTT.

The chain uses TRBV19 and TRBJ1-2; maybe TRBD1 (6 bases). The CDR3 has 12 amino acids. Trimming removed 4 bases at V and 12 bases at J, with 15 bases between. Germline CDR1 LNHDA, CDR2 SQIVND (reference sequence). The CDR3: CASSTGQLSDTF. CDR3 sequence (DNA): TGTGCCAGTAGTACAGGACAGTTGTCGGACACCTTC.

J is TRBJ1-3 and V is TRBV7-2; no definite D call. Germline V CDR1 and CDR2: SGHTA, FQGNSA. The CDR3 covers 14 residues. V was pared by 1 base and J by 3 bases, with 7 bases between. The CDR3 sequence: CASSLGGSGNTIYF. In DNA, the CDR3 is TGTGCCAGCAGCTTAGGAGGCAGTGGAAACACCATATATTTT.

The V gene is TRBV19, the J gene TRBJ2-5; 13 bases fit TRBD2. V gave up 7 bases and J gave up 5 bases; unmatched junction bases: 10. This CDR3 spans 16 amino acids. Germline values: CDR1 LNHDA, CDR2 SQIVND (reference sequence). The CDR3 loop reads CASTPWTSGGLETQYF. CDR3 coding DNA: TGTGCCAGTACTCCATGGACTAGCGGGGGTTTGGAGACCCAGTACTTC.

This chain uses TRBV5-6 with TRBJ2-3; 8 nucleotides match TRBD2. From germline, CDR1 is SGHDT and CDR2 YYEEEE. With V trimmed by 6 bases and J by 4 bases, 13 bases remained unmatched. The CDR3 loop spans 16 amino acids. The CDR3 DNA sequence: TGTGCCAGCACCCCGAGGCAAGCGGGAGTTGCAGATACGCAGTATTTT. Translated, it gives CASTPRQAGVADTQYF.

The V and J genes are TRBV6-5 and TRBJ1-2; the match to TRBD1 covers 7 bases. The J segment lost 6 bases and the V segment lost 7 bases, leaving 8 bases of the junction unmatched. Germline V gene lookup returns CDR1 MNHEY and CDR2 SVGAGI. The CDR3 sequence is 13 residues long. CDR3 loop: CASTSRGTDGYTF. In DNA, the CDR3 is TGTGCCAGCACCTCTAGGGGGACAGATGGCTACACCTTC.

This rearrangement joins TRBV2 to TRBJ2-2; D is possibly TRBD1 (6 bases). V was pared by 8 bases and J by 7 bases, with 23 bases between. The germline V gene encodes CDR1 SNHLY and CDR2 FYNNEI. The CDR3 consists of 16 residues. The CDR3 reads CASGVGTRGRHGELFF. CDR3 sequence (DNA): TGTGCCAGCGGAGTTGGTACTAGGGGGAGACACGGGGAGCTGTTTTTT.

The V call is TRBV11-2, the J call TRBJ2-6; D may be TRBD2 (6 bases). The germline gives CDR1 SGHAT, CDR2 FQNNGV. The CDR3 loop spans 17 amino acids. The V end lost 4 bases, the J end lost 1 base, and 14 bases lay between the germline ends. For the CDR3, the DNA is TGTGCCAGCAGCTCTATGGGACTGCAGTCTGGGGCCAACGTCCTGACTTTC. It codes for CASSSMGLQSGANVLTF.

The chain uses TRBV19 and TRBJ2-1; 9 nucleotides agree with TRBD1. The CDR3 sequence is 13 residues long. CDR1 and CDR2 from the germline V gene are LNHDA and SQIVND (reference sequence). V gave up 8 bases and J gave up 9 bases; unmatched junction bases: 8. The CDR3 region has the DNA TGTGCCAGTGAGGAGACAGGGGGTGGTGAGCAGTTCTTC. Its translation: CASEETGGGEQFF.

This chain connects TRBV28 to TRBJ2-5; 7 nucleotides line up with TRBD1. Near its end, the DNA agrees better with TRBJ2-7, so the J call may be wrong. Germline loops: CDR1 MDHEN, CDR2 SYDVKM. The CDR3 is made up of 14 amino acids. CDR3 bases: TGTGCCAGCAGTAACAGGGGTCTCTCCTACGAGCAGTACTTC. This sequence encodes CASSNRGLSYEQYF.

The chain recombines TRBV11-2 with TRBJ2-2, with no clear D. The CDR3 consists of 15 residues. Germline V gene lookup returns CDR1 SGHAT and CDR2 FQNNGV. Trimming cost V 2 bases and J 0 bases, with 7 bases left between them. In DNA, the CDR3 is TGTGCCAGCAGCTTAATACCAGCGAACACCGGGGAGCTGTTTTTT. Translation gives CASSLIPANTGELFF.

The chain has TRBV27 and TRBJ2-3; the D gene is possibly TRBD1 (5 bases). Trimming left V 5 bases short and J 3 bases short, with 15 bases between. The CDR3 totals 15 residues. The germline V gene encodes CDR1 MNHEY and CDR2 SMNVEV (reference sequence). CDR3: CASSLPWQGTDTQYF. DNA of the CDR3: TGTGCCAGCAGTCTCCCATGGCAGGGAACAGATACGCAGTATTTT.

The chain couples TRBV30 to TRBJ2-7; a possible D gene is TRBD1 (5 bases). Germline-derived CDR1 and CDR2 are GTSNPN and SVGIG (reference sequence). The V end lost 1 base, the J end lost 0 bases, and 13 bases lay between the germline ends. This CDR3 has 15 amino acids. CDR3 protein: CAWSGGTDTSYEQYF. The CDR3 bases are TGTGCCTGGAGTGGGGGTACGGACACCTCCTACGAGCAGTACTTC.

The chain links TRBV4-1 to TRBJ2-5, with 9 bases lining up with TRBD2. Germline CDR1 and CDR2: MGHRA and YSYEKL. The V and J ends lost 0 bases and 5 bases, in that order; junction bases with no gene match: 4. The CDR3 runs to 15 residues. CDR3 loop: CASSQEGREGETQYF. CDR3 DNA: TGCGCCAGCAGCCAAGAAGGGCGGGAGGGGGAGACCCAGTACTTC.

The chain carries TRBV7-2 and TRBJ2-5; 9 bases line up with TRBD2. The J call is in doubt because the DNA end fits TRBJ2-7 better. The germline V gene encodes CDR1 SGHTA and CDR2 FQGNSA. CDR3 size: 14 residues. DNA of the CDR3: TGTGCCAGCAGCTCCTTGCGGGAGGGTTACGAGCAGTACTTC. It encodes CASSSLREGYEQYF.

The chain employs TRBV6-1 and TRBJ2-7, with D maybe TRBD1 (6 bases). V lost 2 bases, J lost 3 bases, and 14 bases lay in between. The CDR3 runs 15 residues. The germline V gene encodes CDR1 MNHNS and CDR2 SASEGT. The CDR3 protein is CASSEIVGQYYEQYF. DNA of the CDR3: TGTGCCAGCAGTGAAATTGTAGGACAGTACTACGAGCAGTACTTC.

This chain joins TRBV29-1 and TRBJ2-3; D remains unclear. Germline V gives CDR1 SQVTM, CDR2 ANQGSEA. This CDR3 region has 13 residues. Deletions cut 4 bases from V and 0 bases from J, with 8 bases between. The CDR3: CSVVTGSTDTQYF. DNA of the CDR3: TGCAGCGTTGTGACGGGTAGCACAGATACGCAGTATTTT.

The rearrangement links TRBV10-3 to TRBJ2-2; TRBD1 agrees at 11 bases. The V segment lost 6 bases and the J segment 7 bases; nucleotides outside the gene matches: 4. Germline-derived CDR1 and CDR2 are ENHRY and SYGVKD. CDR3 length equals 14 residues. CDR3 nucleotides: TGTGCCATCAGCGGACAGGGGGCGAACGGGGAGCTGTTTTTT. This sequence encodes CAISGQGANGELFF.

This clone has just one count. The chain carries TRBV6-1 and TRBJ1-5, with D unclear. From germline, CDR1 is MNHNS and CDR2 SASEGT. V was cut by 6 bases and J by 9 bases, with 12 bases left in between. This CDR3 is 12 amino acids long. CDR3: CASRAAPRPQHF. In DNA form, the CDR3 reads TGTGCCAGCAGGGCCGCCCCTCGGCCCCAGCATTTT.

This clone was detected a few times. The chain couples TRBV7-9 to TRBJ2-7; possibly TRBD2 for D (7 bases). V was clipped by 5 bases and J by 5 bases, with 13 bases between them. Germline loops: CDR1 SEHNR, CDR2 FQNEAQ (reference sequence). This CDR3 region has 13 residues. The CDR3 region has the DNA TGTGCCAGCAGCGGGGGGGGGCTCGACGAGCAGTACGTC. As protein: CASSGGGLDEQYV.

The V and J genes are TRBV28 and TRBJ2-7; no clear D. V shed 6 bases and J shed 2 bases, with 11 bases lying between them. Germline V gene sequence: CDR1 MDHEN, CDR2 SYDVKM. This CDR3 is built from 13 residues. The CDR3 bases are TGTGCCAGCAGCCTCCCACTGCCCTACGAGCAGTACTTC. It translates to CASSLPLPYEQYF.

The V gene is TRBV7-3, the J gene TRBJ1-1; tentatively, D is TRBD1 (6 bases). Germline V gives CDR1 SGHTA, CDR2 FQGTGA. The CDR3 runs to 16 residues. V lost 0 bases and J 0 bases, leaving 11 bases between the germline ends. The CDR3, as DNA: TGTGCCAGCAGCTTAACGGGCAGGGGATTGAACACTGAAGCTTTCTTT. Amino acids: CASSLTGRGLNTEAFF. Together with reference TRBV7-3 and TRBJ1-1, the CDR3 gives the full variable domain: GAGVSQTPSNKVTEKGKYVELRCDPISGHTALYWYRQSLGQGPEFLIYFQGTGAADDSGLPNDRFFAVRPEGSVSTLKIQRTERGDSAVYLCASSLTGRGLNTEAFFGQGTRLTVV.

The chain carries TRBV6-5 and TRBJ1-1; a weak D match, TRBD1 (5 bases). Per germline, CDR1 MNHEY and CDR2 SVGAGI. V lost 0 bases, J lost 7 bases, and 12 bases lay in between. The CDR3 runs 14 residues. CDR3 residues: CASSYSPGDFEAFF. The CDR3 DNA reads TGTGCCAGCAGTTACTCTCCGGGGGATTTTGAAGCTTTCTTT.

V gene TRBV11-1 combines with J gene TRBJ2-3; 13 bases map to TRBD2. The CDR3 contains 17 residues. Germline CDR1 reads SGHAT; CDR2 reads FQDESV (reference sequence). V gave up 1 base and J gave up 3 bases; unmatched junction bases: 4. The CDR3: CASSLGLAGGRTDTQYF. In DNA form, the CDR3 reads TGTGCCAGCAGCTTAGGACTAGCGGGAGGAAGGACAGATACGCAGTATTTT.

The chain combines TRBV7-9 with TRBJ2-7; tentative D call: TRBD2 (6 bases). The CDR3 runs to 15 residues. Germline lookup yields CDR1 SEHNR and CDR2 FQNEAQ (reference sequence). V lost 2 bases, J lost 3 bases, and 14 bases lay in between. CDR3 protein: CASSLRVGGNYEQYF. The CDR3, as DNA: TGTGCCAGCAGCTTAAGGGTCGGCGGGAACTACGAGCAGTACTTC.

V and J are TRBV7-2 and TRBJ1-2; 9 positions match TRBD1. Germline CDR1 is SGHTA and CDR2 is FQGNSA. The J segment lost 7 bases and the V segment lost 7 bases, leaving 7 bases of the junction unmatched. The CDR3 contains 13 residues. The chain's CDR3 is CASNRQGEGGYTF. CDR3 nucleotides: TGTGCCAGCAACAGACAGGGGGAGGGTGGCTACACCTTC.

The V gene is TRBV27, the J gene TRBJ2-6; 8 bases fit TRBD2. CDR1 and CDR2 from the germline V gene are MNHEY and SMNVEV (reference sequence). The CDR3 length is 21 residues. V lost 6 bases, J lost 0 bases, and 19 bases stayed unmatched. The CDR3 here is CASRPGPLGLADNSGANVLTF. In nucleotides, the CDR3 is TGTGCCAGCAGACCCGGACCTCTCGGACTAGCTGATAACTCTGGGGCCAACGTCCTGACTTTC.